A single sample gave rise to the 27 T cell receptor beta chains below, sequenced in a study of regulatory T cells in long-lasting Graves disease. Relying on iRepertoire HTBI primers and Arm-PCR of CDR3 regions, the team built TCR beta libraries. One entry per CDR3 protein results from TCRdb running MiXCR on the multiplex PCR reads. Among about 620,000 distinct CDR3 sequences listed, about 16% were seen once. Time point indicated: newly diagnosed GD, antithyroid drugs for less than 3 months. With RNA extracted from PBMCs as input, the TCR library was made. The data were also submitted as part of a second study, on T cells in Graves' hyperthyroidism and ophthalmopathy.

Sequencing was performed on peripheral blood mononuclear cells (PBMCs), taken at new diagnosis, from a patient treated with antithyroid drugs. These receptors were taken from a woman aged 25 to 39 with Graves disease.

This clonotype was found many times. This chain connects TRBV2 to TRBJ2-1; D may be TRBD1 (6 bases). The CDR3 sequence is 15 residues long. The germline V gene has CDR1 SNHLY and CDR2 FYNNEI. The V and J ends lost 7 bases and 0 bases respectively, with 13 bases between them. The CDR3 sequence is CASNPQGLSYNEQFF. The DNA for the CDR3 is TGTGCCAGCAACCCACAGGGTCTCTCCTACAATGAGCAGTTCTTC. The full variable domain, its missing parts supplied by reference TRBV2 and TRBJ2-1, is EPEVTQTPSHQVTQMGQEVILRCVPISNHLYFYWYRQILGQKVEFLVSFYNNEISEKSEIFDDQFSVERPDGSNFTLKIRSTKLEDSAMYFCASNPQGLSYNEQFFGPGTRLTVL.

The chain uses TRBV19 and TRBJ2-7, with a weak D call TRBD2 (5 bases). The germline V gene encodes CDR1 LNHDA and CDR2 SQIVND (reference sequence). V lost 5 bases, J lost 0 bases, and 11 bases lay in between. This CDR3 contains 14 residues. This chain's CDR3 is CASSEGISSYEQYF. CDR3 bases: TGTGCCAGTAGTGAGGGAATTAGCTCCTACGAGCAGTACTTC.

The V call is TRBV28, the J call TRBJ2-7; 8 bases map to TRBD1. V was clipped by 2 bases and J by 5 bases; unmatched bases: 8. Per germline, CDR1 MDHEN and CDR2 SYDVKM. The CDR3 has 15 residues. CDR3 sequence: CASSLKDRVIHEQYF. The CDR3 nucleotides are TGTGCCAGCAGTTTAAAGGACAGGGTTATCCACGAGCAGTACTTC.

This clonotype was counted at least ten times. The CDR3 spells CASSLWGRREVNNEQFF. The CDR3 bases are TGTGCCAGCAGTTTATGGGGGCGCAGGGAGGTAAACAATGAGCAGTTCTTC. The rearrangement links TRBV27 to TRBJ2-1; either TRBD1 or TRBD2 may fit D (6 bases each). Germline V gives CDR1 MNHEY, CDR2 SMNVEV (reference sequence). This CDR3 spans 17 amino acids. Trimming took off 1 base at V and 5 bases at J, with 18 bases between the two ends.

V gene TRBV12-5 combines with J gene TRBJ2-3, with 9 bases matching TRBD1. The length of the CDR3 is 15 residues. The V and J ends lost 5 bases and 2 bases, in that order; junction bases with no gene match: 5. Germline loops: CDR1 LGHNT, CDR2 FRNRAP. Here the CDR3 reads CASGHRGRNTDTQYF. The CDR3 DNA sequence: TGTGCTAGTGGTCACAGGGGGCGCAACACAGATACGCAGTATTTT.

V is TRBV24-1 and J is TRBJ1-5, with unresolved D. Germline lookup yields CDR1 KGHDR and CDR2 SFDVKD. V was clipped by 4 bases and J by 4 bases, with 4 bases between them. The CDR3 is made up of 12 amino acids. The CDR3 reads CATSEMNQPQHF. For the CDR3, the DNA is TGTGCCACCAGTGAGATGAATCAGCCCCAGCATTTT.

This clonotype has at least ten counts. The chain links TRBV3-1 to TRBJ1-1, with TRBD1 identical over 7 bases. Trimming at V came to 0 bases and at J to 1 base, leaving 5 bases not matched to a gene. The CDR3 extends over 16 amino acids. Germline lookup yields CDR1 LGHDT and CDR2 YNNKEL (reference sequence). The CDR3: CASSQDAGQWNTEAFF. The CDR3 DNA sequence: TGTGCCAGCAGCCAAGATGCGGGACAGTGGAACACTGAAGCTTTCTTT. Filled out from reference TRBV3-1 and TRBJ1-1, the complete variable domain reads DTAVSQTPKYLVTQMGNDKSIKCEQNLGHDTMYWYKQDSKKFLKIMFSYNNKELIINETVPNRFSPKSPDKAHLNLHINSLELGDSAVYFCASSQDAGQWNTEAFFGQGTRLTVV.

The V and J genes are TRBV24-1 and TRBJ2-3; no definite D call. The CDR3 runs to 15 residues. Germline CDR1 is KGHDR and CDR2 is SFDVKD. V was clipped by 5 bases and J by 0 bases, with 11 bases between them. The CDR3 here is CATSGSKGSTDTQYF. The CDR3 nucleotides read TGTGCCACCAGTGGAAGTAAGGGAAGCACAGATACGCAGTATTTT.

This clonotype was detected many times. The V and J genes are TRBV7-8 and TRBJ1-2; a weak D match, TRBD1 (5 bases). Looked up from germline, CDR1 is SGHVS and CDR2 is FQNEAQ. The ends were cut back, 6 bases at V and 14 bases at J, with 19 bases in the middle. The CDR3 loop spans 12 amino acids. The CDR3: CASRGLVGTRTF. The CDR3 region has the DNA TGTGCCAGCAGAGGCCTGGTGGGGACTAGGACCTTC.

At least ten counts were recorded for this clonotype. This chain links TRBV2 with TRBJ1-5; the match to TRBD1 covers 7 bases. This CDR3 is 15 amino acids long. The germline gives CDR1 SNHLY, CDR2 FYNNEI. The V gene end was trimmed by 8 bases and the J gene end by 1 base; junction bases not matched to a gene: 8. CDR3 amino acids: CASRVGQASNQPQHF. CDR3 nucleotides: TGTGCCAGCCGTGTAGGACAGGCGAGCAATCAGCCCCAGCATTTT. Based on the CDR3 plus reference TRBV2 and TRBJ1-5, the full variable domain is EPEVTQTPSHQVTQMGQEVILRCVPISNHLYFYWYRQILGQKVEFLVSFYNNEISEKSEIFDDQFSVERPDGSNFTLKIRSTKLEDSAMYFCASRVGQASNQPQHFGDGTRLSIL.

This clonotype was recorded a few times. The V and J genes are TRBV20-1 and TRBJ2-1; 8 bases align to TRBD1. This CDR3 contains 16 residues. V lost 1 base and J lost 1; bases outside the gene matches: 6. Germline CDR1 and CDR2: DFQATT and SNEGSKA (reference sequence). This CDR3 reads CSARGKGQGSYNEQFF. The CDR3, as DNA: TGCAGTGCTAGAGGGAAAGGACAGGGATCCTACAATGAGCAGTTCTTC.

This clonotype was observed at least ten times. This chain links TRBV20-1 with TRBJ2-7; 7 positions agree with TRBD2. Germline V lookup: CDR1 DFQATT, CDR2 SNEGSKA (reference sequence). This CDR3 contains 14 residues. The ends lost 5 bases at V and 6 bases at J; junction bases unmatched: 13. CDR3 amino acids: CSAPFGGMLSEQYF. Written as DNA, the CDR3 is TGCAGTGCTCCCTTCGGGGGGATGTTGTCCGAGCAGTACTTC.

There are many counts of this clonotype. The CDR3 protein is CSALKTSGTYEQYF. The CDR3 DNA is TGCAGCGCGTTGAAGACTAGCGGGACCTACGAGCAGTACTTC. The chain has TRBV29-1 and TRBJ2-7, with 11 bases fitting TRBD2. Germline CDR1 SQVTM, CDR2 ANQGSEA. The CDR3 consists of 14 residues. Trimming cost V 7 bases and J 2 bases; bases outside gene matches: 7.

Concerning this clonotype: An end of the junction does not agree with germline; a read error may underlie this. The chain combines TRBV7-2 with TRBJ1-5, with D possibly TRBD1 on 5 matching bases. The CDR3 has 13 amino acids. CDR1 and CDR2 from the germline V gene are SGHTA and FQGNSA. CDR3 residues: CDSSLGPNQPQHF. CDR3 DNA sequence: TGTGACAGCAGCTTGGGGCCCAATCAGCCCCAGCATTTT.

In its sample, this clonotype was seen many times. This chain connects TRBV18 to TRBJ1-1, with D unclear. The V end lost 0 bases, the J end lost 1 base, and 12 bases lay between the germline ends. This CDR3 region has 16 residues. Germline V gene lookup returns CDR1 KGHSH and CDR2 LQKENI. CDR3 coding DNA: TGTGCCAGCTCACCACCGGGGAGGGCTACGAACACTGAAGCTTTCTTT. Its translation: CASSPPGRATNTEAFF.

This clonotype was seen repeatedly, ten times or more. The chain couples TRBV28 to TRBJ2-1; 9 bases map to TRBD2. CDR1 and CDR2 (germline): MDHEN, SYDVKM. After removal of 4 bases from V and 1 base from J, the junction contained 14 bases not matched to a gene. CDR3 length: 19 amino acids. The CDR3 reads CASSSPVRSGSPSYNEQFF. DNA of the CDR3: TGTGCCAGCAGTTCCCCGGTCCGTAGCGGGAGCCCTTCCTACAATGAGCAGTTCTTC.

This clonotype was detected a few times. The V gene is TRBV4-2, the J gene TRBJ1-6; the D gene is possibly TRBD1 (6 bases). CDR1 LGHNA and CDR2 YNFKEQ come from the germline V gene. Trimming cost V 4 bases and J 10 bases, with 14 bases left between them. The CDR3 covers 14 residues. CDR3 sequence: CASSRTGSGSPLHF. The DNA of the CDR3 is TGTGCCAGCAGCCGAACAGGGTCTGGATCACCCCTCCACTTT.

V gene TRBV25-1 combines with J gene TRBJ2-7; maybe TRBD2 (6 bases). V was trimmed by 4 bases and J by 4 bases, leaving 17 bases between them. Germline CDR1 reads MGHDK; CDR2 reads SYGVNS. The CDR3 consists of 15 residues. The CDR3 DNA sequence: TGTGCCAGCAGTGGCCCCGAACTAGGGAGGTACGAGCAGTACTTC. It is translated as CASSGPELGRYEQYF.

The chain joins TRBV2 to TRBJ1-6; no firm D call. Germline V gene data show CDR1 as SNHLY and CDR2 as FYNNEI. The CDR3 runs 16 residues. Between the trimmed V and J ends, which lost 2 bases and 9 bases, there was a span of 17 bases. CDR3 amino acids: CASSEYGGQEGSPLHF. The CDR3 DNA is TGTGCCAGCAGTGAATATGGTGGTCAGGAGGGTTCACCCCTCCACTTT. The whole variable domain, filled in from reference TRBV2 and TRBJ1-6, reads EPEVTQTPSHQVTQMGQEVILRCVPISNHLYFYWYRQILGQKVEFLVSFYNNEISEKSEIFDDQFSVERPDGSNFTLKIRSTKLEDSAMYFCASSEYGGQEGSPLHFGNGTRLTVT.

CDR3 amino acids: CASKTEGNQPQHF. The DNA of the CDR3 is TGTGCCAGCAAGACCGAGGGGAATCAGCCCCAGCATTTT. The chain joins TRBV2 to TRBJ1-5; a weak D match, TRBD1 (5 bases). From germline, CDR1 is SNHLY and CDR2 FYNNEI. The CDR3 extends over 13 amino acids. Trimming took 7 bases from V and 4 from J, leaving 11 bases between them.

The rearrangement links TRBV29-1 to TRBJ2-7; 8 bases align to TRBD1. This CDR3 has 12 amino acids. Germline CDR1 SQVTM, CDR2 ANQGSEA. The V segment lost 5 bases and the J segment 7 bases; nucleotides outside the gene matches: 7. CDR3 DNA sequence: TGCAGCGTTCGTGGACAGGGTTCGGAGCAGTACTTC. Translated: CSVRGQGSEQYF.

This clonotype was counted ten times or more. The J gene is TRBJ2-7, the V gene TRBV12-3 or TRBV12-4; D ambiguous. The V end lost 1 base, the J end lost 3 bases, and 10 bases lay between the germline ends. The CDR3 sequence is 14 residues long. As DNA, the CDR3 is TGTGCCAGCAGTTTAGGTGGCCCCGGCTACGAGCAGTACTTC. Translating gives CASSLGGPGYEQYF.

The chain combines TRBV19 with TRBJ2-5; D is unclear. Trimming left V 3 bases short and J 5 bases short, with 13 bases between. This CDR3 contains 14 residues. Germline V gives CDR1 LNHDA, CDR2 SQIVND (reference sequence). The chain's CDR3 is CASSMGLSVETQYF. In DNA, the CDR3 is TGTGCCAGTAGTATGGGTTTATCGGTTGAGACCCAGTACTTC.

This clonotype was observed at least ten times. The CDR3 does not close with the conserved phenylalanine or tryptophan, likely indicating a read error. No DNA is shown, since the ends of the CDR3 on it are uncertain; the CDR3 is the one TCRdb lists. The CDR3 sequence is CASSLGYAKGHFVI. The V and J genes are TRBV28 and TRBJ2-1. With termini counted, the CDR3 has 14 amino acids. Germline-derived CDR1 and CDR2 are MDHEN and SYDVKM.

This clonotype was observed many times. V usage is TRBV6-2 or TRBV6-3 and J usage is TRBJ2-2; either TRBD1 or TRBD2 may fit D (5 bases each). V dropped 5 bases and J dropped 2 bases, with 21 bases sitting between them. The CDR3 contains 18 residues. Germline V gene lookup returns CDR1 MNHEY and CDR2 SVGEGT. This CDR3 is CASSELRGGRPNTGELFF. For the CDR3, the DNA is TGTGCCAGCAGTGAATTGAGGGGTGGCCGGCCTAACACCGGGGAGCTGTTTTTT.

This clonotype was observed many times. The chain has TRBV5-1 and TRBJ2-7, with D unresolved. Trimming cost V 1 base and J 0 bases, with 8 bases left between them. The CDR3 is made up of 14 amino acids. Per the germline V gene, CDR1 is SGHRS and CDR2 is YFSETQ. CDR3 bases: TGCGCCAGCAGCTTGCTGGTAAGCTCCTACGAGCAGTACTTC. Translated: CASSLLVSSYEQYF. The full variable domain, completed using reference TRBV5-1 and TRBJ2-7, is KAGVTQTPRYLIKTRGQQVTLSCSPISGHRSVSWYQQTPGQGLQFLFEYFSETQRNKGNFPGRFSGRQFSNSRSEMNVSTLELGDSALYLCASSLLVSSYEQYFGPGTRLTVT.

This clonotype was recorded many times. The chain uses TRBV2 and TRBJ2-7, with 10 bases identical to TRBD1. CDR1 is SNHLY and CDR2 is FYNNEI in the germline V gene. The CDR3 consists of 14 residues. The junction had 4 bases not matched to a gene; V was cut back by 6 bases and J by 2 bases. The CDR3 is CASSWTGGTYEQYF. The CDR3 nucleotides read TGTGCCAGCAGCTGGACAGGGGGGACCTACGAGCAGTACTTC.